This TCR beta chain was identified in a study of Ad26.COV2.S vaccination and SARS-CoV-2 variants. V was clipped by 5 bases and J by 7 bases, with 21 bases between them. CDR3 size: 16 residues. CDR1 is SGHTA and CDR2 is FQGTGA in the germline V gene. Repertoires were generated with immunoSEQ multiplex PCR, while TCRdb's copy carries only in-frame clones and drops some. The table has some 320,000 clones, approximately 86% seen once. Study results and caveats: Vaccine recipients showed a spike-specific TCR breadth that was higher than in placebo recipients.

Treatment reported: 15 to 20 received Ad26.COV2.S at low or high dose, single or two shots; 5 received placebo; per-sample allocation not given. Specimen acquisition occurred on day 63 following the initial vaccine or placebo injection. Worth noting for this clone: What it binds is not known.

Sequenced material: peripheral blood, taken in a trial of Ad26.COV2.S vaccine versus placebo. J is TRBJ2-1 and V is TRBV7-3, with TRBD2 as a possible D gene (6 bases). This receptor was identified in a person aged 18 to 65 who received the Ad26.COV2.S COVID-19 vaccine or a placebo. In DNA form, the CDR3 reads TGTGCCAGCAGCACCCAAGGAGGGCTAGCAGGGAATGAGCAGTTCTTC. This sequence encodes CASSTQGGLAGNEQFF.